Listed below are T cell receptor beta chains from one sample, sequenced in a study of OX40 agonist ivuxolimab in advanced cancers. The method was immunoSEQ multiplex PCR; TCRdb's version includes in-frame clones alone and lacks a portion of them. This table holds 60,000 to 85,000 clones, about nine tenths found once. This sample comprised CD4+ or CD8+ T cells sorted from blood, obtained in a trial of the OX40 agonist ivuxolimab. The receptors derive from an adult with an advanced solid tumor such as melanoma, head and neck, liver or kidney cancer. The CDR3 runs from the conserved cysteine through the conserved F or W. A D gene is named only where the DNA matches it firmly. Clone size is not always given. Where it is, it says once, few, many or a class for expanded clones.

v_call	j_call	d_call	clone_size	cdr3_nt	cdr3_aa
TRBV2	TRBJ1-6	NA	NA	TGTGCCAGCAGTGCCCTGGGACAACTAGTAAATTCACCCCTCCACTTT	CASSALGQLVNSPLHF
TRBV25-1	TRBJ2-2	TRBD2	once	TGTGCCAGCCTCCCAGGACTAGCTGGCACCGGGGAGCTGTTTTTT	CASLPGLAGTGELFF
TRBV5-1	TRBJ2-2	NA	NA	TGCGCCAGCAGCGCGGACAGTGCTACCGGGGAGCTGTTTTTT	CASSADSATGELFF
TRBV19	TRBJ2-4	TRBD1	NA	TGTGCCAGTAGTGAGGACAGGCCGATAGCCAAAAACATTCAGTACTTC	CASSEDRPIAKNIQYF
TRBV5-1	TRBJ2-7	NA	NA	TGCGCCAGCAGCTTGGATCAGGGATTCTACGAGCAGTACTTC	CASSLDQGFYEQYF
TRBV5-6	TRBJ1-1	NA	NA	TGTGCTAGCAGCTTTGTAGGGAGCACTGAAGCTTTCTTT	CASSFVGSTEAFF
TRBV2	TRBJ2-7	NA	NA	TGTGCCAGCAGTATTGAGGCGGGACTTGAGCAGTACTTC	CASSIEAGLEQYF
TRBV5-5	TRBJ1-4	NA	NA	TGTGCCAGCAGCGGACTAAGACAGGCTACAACTAATGAAAAACTGTTTTTT	CASSGLRQATTNEKLFF
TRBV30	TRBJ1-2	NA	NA	TGTGCCTGGAGTGGAGGGGGCTATGGCTACACCTTC	CAWSGGGYGYTF
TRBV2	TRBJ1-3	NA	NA	TGTGCAGGGGCAGCCTCTGGAAACACCATATATTTT	CAGAASGNTIYF
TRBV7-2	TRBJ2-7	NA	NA	TGTGCCAGCAGCTTATCGTCCAGGACCTACGAGCAGTACTTC	CASSLSSRTYEQYF
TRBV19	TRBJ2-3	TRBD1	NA	TGTGCCAGTAGTACGAAAGCCGGACAGGGAAGCACAGATACGCAGTATTTT	CASSTKAGQGSTDTQYF
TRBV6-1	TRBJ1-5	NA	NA	TGTGCCAGCAGTGAACTTGGCCATAGCAATCAGCCCCAGCATTTT	CASSELGHSNQPQHF
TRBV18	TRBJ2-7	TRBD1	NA	TGTGCCAGCTCAATTGCGGGACAGGGGAAATACGAGCAGTACTTC	CASSIAGQGKYEQYF
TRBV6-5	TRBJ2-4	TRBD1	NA	TGTGCCAGCAGATATACCGGGACAGGCGGCGACATTCAGTACTTC	CASRYTGTGGDIQYF
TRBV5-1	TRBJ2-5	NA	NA	TGCGCCAGCAGCGGGGCCGGGAAAGAGACCCAGTACTTC	CASSGAGKETQYF
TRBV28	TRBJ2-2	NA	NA	TGTGCCAGCAGTTTAATTACTCCCACCGGGGAGCTGTTTTTT	CASSLITPTGELFF
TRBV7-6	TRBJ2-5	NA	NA	TGTGCCAGCAGCTTAGACAGAGGCGAAGAGACCCAGTACTTC	CASSLDRGEETQYF
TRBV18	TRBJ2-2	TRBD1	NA	TGTGCCAGCTCACCAAGTTCACAGGGGGCCGCCGGGGAGCTGTTTTTT	CASSPSSQGAAGELFF
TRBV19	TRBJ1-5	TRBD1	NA	TGTGCCAGTAGTATGAACCGGGACAGGGCTAATCAGCCCCAGCATTTT	CASSMNRDRANQPQHF
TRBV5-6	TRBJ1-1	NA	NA	TGTGCCAGCAGCTTGGCGGGGGGAGGCACTGAAGCTTTCTTT	CASSLAGGGTEAFF
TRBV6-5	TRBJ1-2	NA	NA	TGTGCCAGCACCCCCGACGGAGGAAGCGGCTACACCTTC	CASTPDGGSGYTF
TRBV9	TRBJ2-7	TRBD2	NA	TGTGCCAGCAGCCCTCGGACTAGCGGCTCCTACGAGCAGTACTTC	CASSPRTSGSYEQYF
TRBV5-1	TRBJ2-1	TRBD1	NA	TGCGCCAGCAGCTTAGGTCCCGGGACAGGGAATGAGCAGTTCTTC	CASSLGPGTGNEQFF
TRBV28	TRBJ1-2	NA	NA	TGTGCCAGCACCCTAGGGACCGCCCTTGGCTACACCTTC	CASTLGTALGYTF
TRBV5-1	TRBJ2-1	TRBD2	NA	TGCGCCAGCAGCTGGGGGACTAGCGGGATGAAAGAGGGGCTCTTC	CASSWGTSGMKEGLF
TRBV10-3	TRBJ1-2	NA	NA	TGTGCCATCAGTGGCGGGACTTACTATGGCTACACCTTC	CAISGGTYYGYTF
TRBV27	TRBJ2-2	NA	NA	TGTGCCAGCAGTTCCGGATCGAACACCGGGGAGCTGTTTTTT	CASSSGSNTGELFF
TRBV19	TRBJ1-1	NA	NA	TGTGCCAGTAGTTGGGGGGGGCGGGACACTGAAGCTTTCTTT	CASSWGGRDTEAFF